Listed below are T cell receptor beta chains from one sample, sequenced in a study of cytomegalovirus exposure and HLA in healthy donors. Using immunoSEQ multiplex PCR, the repertoire was profiled, and TCRdb retains in-frame clones only, with some absent. The sample lists some 200,000 clones; roughly four fifths were seen once. The specimen sequenced was PBMCs. All receptors come from a man aged 50-60 years in good health and CMV-seronegative. Each CDR3 is given with its conserved first and last residue. Each record gives: V gene, CDR3 length, clone size, D gene, J gene, CDR3 DNA, CDR3 protein. The D gene is left open where the match is weak. Size values are once, few and many counts, or a class for expanded clones, and some rows have none.

v_gene: TRBV6-5
len: 16
abundance: .
d_gene: TRBD2
j_gene: TRBJ2-1
CDR3nt: TGTGCCAGCAGTTACTCGAGAGCGGGAGGGTACAATGAGCAGTTCTTC
CDR3aa: CASSYSRAGGYNEQFF

v_gene: TRBV4-2
len: 17
abundance: once
d_gene: .
j_gene: TRBJ2-6
CDR3nt: TGTGCCAGCAGCCAGGCCCGAGGGTCCTCTGGGGCCAACGTCCTGACTTTC
CDR3aa: CASSQARGSSGANVLTF

v_gene: TRBV21-1
len: 17
abundance: .
d_gene: .
j_gene: TRBJ1-2
CDR3nt: TGTGCCAGCAGCAAAGAAAAGGGGCTAGGTTGGGGCTATGGCTACACCTTC
CDR3aa: CASSKEKGLGWGYGYTF

v_gene: TRBV4-1
len: 15
abundance: .
d_gene: TRBD1
j_gene: TRBJ2-5
CDR3nt: TGCGCCAGCAGCCAAGAAGGGGGCACCCCTAGGGCCCAGTACTTC
CDR3aa: CASSQEGGTPRAQYF

v_gene: TRBV9
len: 15
abundance: .
d_gene: .
j_gene: TRBJ1-5
CDR3nt: TGTGCCAGCAGCGTAGGGGGTCAGGGTGGGCAGCCCCAGCATTTT
CDR3aa: CASSVGGQGGQPQHF

v_gene: TRBV30
len: 19
abundance: .
d_gene: TRBD1
j_gene: TRBJ2-1
CDR3nt: TGTGCCTGGAGTGTTTCTCCCGGGACAGGGGTGGCCTCCTACAATGAGCAGTTCTTC
CDR3aa: CAWSVSPGTGVASYNEQFF

v_gene: TRBV7-2
len: 15
abundance: .
d_gene: TRBD2
j_gene: TRBJ2-1
CDR3nt: TGTGCCAGCAGCCTTCCGGGAAGGGAGGGAAATGAGCAGTTCTTC
CDR3aa: CASSLPGREGNEQFF

v_gene: TRBV11-2
len: 14
abundance: .
d_gene: .
j_gene: TRBJ2-7
CDR3nt: TGTGCCAGCAGCTCAGCCGGGGAAAGCTACGAGCAGTACTTC
CDR3aa: CASSSAGESYEQYF

v_gene: TRBV28
len: 14
abundance: .
d_gene: TRBD1
j_gene: TRBJ1-2
CDR3nt: TGTGCCAGCAGTTCGGGACAGGGCCTCTTTGGCTACACCTTC
CDR3aa: CASSSGQGLFGYTF

v_gene: TRBV9
len: 15
abundance: .
d_gene: TRBD2
j_gene: TRBJ2-1
CDR3nt: TGTGCCAGCAGCCCCATGTTGGCGGGAGCGGATGAGCAGTTCTTC
CDR3aa: CASSPMLAGADEQFF

v_gene: TRBV7-6
len: 15
abundance: .
d_gene: TRBD1
j_gene: TRBJ2-7
CDR3nt: TGTGCCAGCAGCTTAGTCGGGACAGGAGTAACCGAGCAGTACTTC
CDR3aa: CASSLVGTGVTEQYF

v_gene: TRBV18
len: 18
abundance: few
d_gene: TRBD1
j_gene: TRBJ1-3
CDR3nt: TGTGCCAGCTCCCCCGGACAGGGGGTCATCCTCTCTGGAAACACCATATATTTT
CDR3aa: CASSPGQGVILSGNTIYF

v_gene: TRBV7-2
len: 18
abundance: .
d_gene: TRBD1
j_gene: TRBJ1-4
CDR3nt: TGTGCCAGCAGCTTAGGAACACAGGGGACTTCTATTAATGAAAAACTGTTTTTT
CDR3aa: CASSLGTQGTSINEKLFF

v_gene: TRBV28
len: 15
abundance: .
d_gene: TRBD2
j_gene: TRBJ2-7
CDR3nt: TGTGCCAGCAGTTTGACCGGGAGGAGGACCTACGAGCAGTACTTC
CDR3aa: CASSLTGRRTYEQYF

v_gene: TRBV5-1
len: 16
abundance: .
d_gene: .
j_gene: TRBJ1-1
CDR3nt: TGCGCCAGCAGCCCGCAGGGTTCGGTTGTTAACACTGAAGCTTTCTTT
CDR3aa: CASSPQGSVVNTEAFF

v_gene: TRBV28
len: 13
abundance: .
d_gene: TRBD1
j_gene: TRBJ1-2
CDR3nt: TGTGCCAGCCTCTCAGGGGGCGGCTATGGCTACACCTTC
CDR3aa: CASLSGGGYGYTF

v_gene: TRBV19
len: 14
abundance: .
d_gene: TRBD1
j_gene: TRBJ2-7
CDR3nt: TGTGCCAGTAGTATGGGGACAGGCTCCTACGAGCAGTACTTC
CDR3aa: CASSMGTGSYEQYF

v_gene: TRBV5-1
len: 14
abundance: .
d_gene: .
j_gene: TRBJ2-3
CDR3nt: TGCGCCAGCAGCTCGACAGGCAGGCGGGATACGCAGTATTTT
CDR3aa: CASSSTGRRDTQYF

v_gene: TRBV10-3
len: 13
abundance: .
d_gene: .
j_gene: TRBJ2-5
CDR3nt: TGTGCCATCAGTTCACAGGGCAATGAGACCCAGTACTTC
CDR3aa: CAISSQGNETQYF

v_gene: TRBV7-2
len: 13
abundance: .
d_gene: .
j_gene: TRBJ1-2
CDR3nt: TGTGCCAGCAGCCCCGGGACACCCCCACGCTACACCTTC
CDR3aa: CASSPGTPPRYTF

v_gene: TRBV19
len: 13
abundance: .
d_gene: TRBD1
j_gene: TRBJ2-1
CDR3nt: TGTGCCAGTAGTAACAGGGGGATCAATGAGCAGTTCTTC
CDR3aa: CASSNRGINEQFF

v_gene: TRBV7-3
len: 15
abundance: once
d_gene: .
j_gene: TRBJ1-2
CDR3nt: TGTGCCAGCAGCTTTGATGGGGAGGAGAACTATGGCTACACCTTC
CDR3aa: CASSFDGEENYGYTF

v_gene: TRBV5-1
len: 15
abundance: .
d_gene: .
j_gene: TRBJ2-1
CDR3nt: TGCGCCAGCAGCTTGATACCTAACCAATACAATGAGCAGTTCTTC
CDR3aa: CASSLIPNQYNEQFF

v_gene: TRBV19
len: 15
abundance: .
d_gene: .
j_gene: TRBJ1-1
CDR3nt: TGTGCCAGTAGTGGAGAACAGGTCACGTACACTGAAGCTTTCTTT
CDR3aa: CASSGEQVTYTEAFF

v_gene: TRBV6-1
len: 15
abundance: once
d_gene: TRBD2
j_gene: TRBJ2-1
CDR3nt: TGTGCCAGCAGGAGGGGACTAGGGGTTGATCATGAGCAGTTCTTC
CDR3aa: CASRRGLGVDHEQFF

v_gene: TRBV10-3
len: 13
abundance: .
d_gene: .
j_gene: TRBJ2-1
CDR3nt: TGTGCCATCAATCACGGCGTTAGCGATGAGCAGTTCTTC
CDR3aa: CAINHGVSDEQFF

v_gene: TRBV10-3
len: 15
abundance: .
d_gene: .
j_gene: TRBJ1-5
CDR3nt: TGTGCCATCAGTGAGTCGGACAGACCGACCCAGCCCCAGCATTTT
CDR3aa: CAISESDRPTQPQHF

v_gene: TRBV7-3
len: 16
abundance: .
d_gene: TRBD1
j_gene: TRBJ2-6
CDR3nt: TGTGCCAGCAGCTTACCGACAGGGGCCGGGGCCAACGTCCTGACTTTC
CDR3aa: CASSLPTGAGANVLTF

v_gene: TRBV11-2
len: 15
abundance: .
d_gene: .
j_gene: TRBJ2-6
CDR3nt: TGTGCCAGCAGCTTACTTTTCCCTGGGGCCAACGTCCTGACTTTC
CDR3aa: CASSLLFPGANVLTF

v_gene: TRBV28
len: 12
abundance: .
d_gene: .
j_gene: TRBJ1-5
CDR3nt: TGTGCCAGCAGTCTCTATAATCAGCCCCAGCATTTT
CDR3aa: CASSLYNQPQHF

v_gene: TRBV5-1
len: 16
abundance: once
d_gene: .
j_gene: TRBJ1-3
CDR3nt: TGCGCCAGCAGCTTAGGAGGTCCTAGCTCTGGAAACACCATATATTTT
CDR3aa: CASSLGGPSSGNTIYF

v_gene: TRBV7-2
len: 15
abundance: .
d_gene: .
j_gene: TRBJ1-5
CDR3nt: TGTGCCAGCAGCTTAGTTTACGGAGCTGAGCAGCCCCAGCATTTT
CDR3aa: CASSLVYGAEQPQHF

v_gene: TRBV10-3
len: 14
abundance: few
d_gene: .
j_gene: TRBJ2-7
CDR3nt: TGTGCCATCAGGGAGTTGGGCCACCGAGGGGAGCAGTACTTC
CDR3aa: CAIRELGHRGEQYF

v_gene: TRBV29-1
len: 11
abundance: .
d_gene: .
j_gene: TRBJ2-3
CDR3nt: TGCAGCGTTGAATCGGGAGCCGGGCAGTATTTT
CDR3aa: CSVESGAGQYF

v_gene: TRBV7-9
len: 14
abundance: once
d_gene: .
j_gene: TRBJ2-7
CDR3nt: TGTTCCAGCAGCTTAAGTTCAACTGGGGGGGAGCAGTACTTC
CDR3aa: CSSSLSSTGGEQYF

v_gene: TRBV7-9
len: 14
abundance: .
d_gene: TRBD1
j_gene: TRBJ1-4
CDR3nt: TGTGCCAGCAGCTTACAGACAGGGAGGGAAAAACTGTTTTTT
CDR3aa: CASSLQTGREKLFF

v_gene: TRBV2
len: 15
abundance: .
d_gene: TRBD2
j_gene: TRBJ2-1
CDR3nt: TGTGCCAGCAGTGTGGAGCGGGGGGGCTCAAGTGAGCAGTTCTTC
CDR3aa: CASSVERGGSSEQFF

v_gene: TRBV5-6
len: 13
abundance: .
d_gene: .
j_gene: TRBJ2-7
CDR3nt: TGTGCCAGCAGCTTCGGTAATTCCTACGAGCAGTACTTC
CDR3aa: CASSFGNSYEQYF

v_gene: TRBV28
len: 13
abundance: once
d_gene: .
j_gene: TRBJ1-2
CDR3nt: TGTGCCAGCAGCCTCAGGGGATCCCATGGCTACACCTTC
CDR3aa: CASSLRGSHGYTF

v_gene: TRBV4-2
len: 13
abundance: .
d_gene: .
j_gene: TRBJ2-7
CDR3nt: TGTGCCAGCAGCCAAGAAGGCGGGTACGAGCAGTACTTC
CDR3aa: CASSQEGGYEQYF

v_gene: TRBV18
len: 14
abundance: .
d_gene: TRBD1
j_gene: TRBJ1-5
CDR3nt: TGTGCCAGCTCACCAGGACAGGGGGCCCAGCCCCAGCATTTT
CDR3aa: CASSPGQGAQPQHF

v_gene: TRBV19
len: 16
abundance: .
d_gene: TRBD2
j_gene: TRBJ2-5
CDR3nt: TGTGCCAGTAGTATAGGGGGACTAGCGGGTAAAGAGACCCAGTACTTC
CDR3aa: CASSIGGLAGKETQYF

v_gene: TRBV5-8
len: 13
abundance: .
d_gene: .
j_gene: TRBJ2-3
CDR3nt: TGTGCCAGCAGCTTGCAACACGGGGTTGTGCAGTATTTT
CDR3aa: CASSLQHGVVQYF

v_gene: TRBV2
len: 15
abundance: .
d_gene: .
j_gene: TRBJ1-1
CDR3nt: TGTGCCAGCAGGAATCGGGGGGCGCAGTACACTGAAGCTTTCTTT
CDR3aa: CASRNRGAQYTEAFF

v_gene: TRBV6-5
len: 15
abundance: .
d_gene: .
j_gene: TRBJ1-3
CDR3nt: TGTGCCAGCAGTTATGACAGACGGTCTGGAAACACCATATATTTT
CDR3aa: CASSYDRRSGNTIYF

v_gene: TRBV9
len: 19
abundance: .
d_gene: TRBD2
j_gene: TRBJ2-5
CDR3nt: TGTGCCAGCAGCCCCGGACTAGCGGGAGGGCCGGGCCTGAGCGAGACCCAGTACTTC
CDR3aa: CASSPGLAGGPGLSETQYF